This TCR beta chain originates from a study of blood T cell repertoires in COVID-19. Method: immunoSEQ multiplex PCR; TCRdb's copy keeps in-frame clones and lacks some. Of 3,500 to 4,000 clones detected, around 90% appear once; the ten largest clones hold 5% to 6.5%. The CDR3 loop spans 18 amino acids. V lost 6 bases and J lost 3; bases outside the gene matches: 13. Germline V gene data show CDR1 as MDHEN and CDR2 as SYDVKM. Sequences were obtained from peripheral blood. The origin of this receptor is a woman in her 70s with active COVID-19. This chain connects TRBV28 to TRBJ2-2, with 10 bases fitting TRBD1. In DNA, the CDR3 is TGTGCCAGCAGACCAATGACCGGGACAGGGGCTTACACCGGGGAGCTGTTTTTT. The encoded protein is CASRPMTGTGAYTGELFF.